Sequencing of this T cell receptor (beta chain) was carried out in a study of cytomegalovirus exposure and HLA in healthy donors. Across the whole study: It was reported in a later analysis that the approximately 120 validation repertoires used the same platform as the approximately 690 first-cohort repertoires.

To note about this clone: Its specificity is unknown.

The CDR3 runs to 15 residues. Looked up from germline, CDR1 is SGHNT and CDR2 is YENEEA. The germline V and J ends were trimmed by 5 bases and 5 bases, with 16 bases remaining between them. Using immunoSEQ multiplex PCR, the repertoire was profiled, and TCRdb retains in-frame clones only, with some absent. The sample shows around 260,000 clones, around 90% of them seen only once. Whole-study results and caveats: It was confirmed in vitro that three of the CMV-associated chains were specific for CMV antigens. Some public TCRs appeared in many individuals, while most sequences were rare. High specificity and sensitivity for cytomegalovirus status were reported for the classifier.

This chain uses TRBV11-3 with TRBJ2-1; D may be TRBD2 (6 bases). This TCR was sampled from a woman aged 25 to 39 in good health and CMV-seronegative. Sequencing was done on a sample of PBMCs. The chain's CDR3 is CASSGTGLRNNEQFF. The CDR3 nucleotides read TGTGCCAGCAGCGGTACGGGACTCAGGAACAATGAGCAGTTCTTC. Combining the CDR3 with reference TRBV11-3 and TRBJ2-1 gives the whole variable domain EAGVVQSPRYKIIEKKQPVAFWCNPISGHNTLYWYLQNLGQGPELLIRYENEEAVDDSQLPKDRFSAERLKGVDSTLKIQPAELGDSAVYLCASSGTGLRNNEQFFGPGTRLTVL.